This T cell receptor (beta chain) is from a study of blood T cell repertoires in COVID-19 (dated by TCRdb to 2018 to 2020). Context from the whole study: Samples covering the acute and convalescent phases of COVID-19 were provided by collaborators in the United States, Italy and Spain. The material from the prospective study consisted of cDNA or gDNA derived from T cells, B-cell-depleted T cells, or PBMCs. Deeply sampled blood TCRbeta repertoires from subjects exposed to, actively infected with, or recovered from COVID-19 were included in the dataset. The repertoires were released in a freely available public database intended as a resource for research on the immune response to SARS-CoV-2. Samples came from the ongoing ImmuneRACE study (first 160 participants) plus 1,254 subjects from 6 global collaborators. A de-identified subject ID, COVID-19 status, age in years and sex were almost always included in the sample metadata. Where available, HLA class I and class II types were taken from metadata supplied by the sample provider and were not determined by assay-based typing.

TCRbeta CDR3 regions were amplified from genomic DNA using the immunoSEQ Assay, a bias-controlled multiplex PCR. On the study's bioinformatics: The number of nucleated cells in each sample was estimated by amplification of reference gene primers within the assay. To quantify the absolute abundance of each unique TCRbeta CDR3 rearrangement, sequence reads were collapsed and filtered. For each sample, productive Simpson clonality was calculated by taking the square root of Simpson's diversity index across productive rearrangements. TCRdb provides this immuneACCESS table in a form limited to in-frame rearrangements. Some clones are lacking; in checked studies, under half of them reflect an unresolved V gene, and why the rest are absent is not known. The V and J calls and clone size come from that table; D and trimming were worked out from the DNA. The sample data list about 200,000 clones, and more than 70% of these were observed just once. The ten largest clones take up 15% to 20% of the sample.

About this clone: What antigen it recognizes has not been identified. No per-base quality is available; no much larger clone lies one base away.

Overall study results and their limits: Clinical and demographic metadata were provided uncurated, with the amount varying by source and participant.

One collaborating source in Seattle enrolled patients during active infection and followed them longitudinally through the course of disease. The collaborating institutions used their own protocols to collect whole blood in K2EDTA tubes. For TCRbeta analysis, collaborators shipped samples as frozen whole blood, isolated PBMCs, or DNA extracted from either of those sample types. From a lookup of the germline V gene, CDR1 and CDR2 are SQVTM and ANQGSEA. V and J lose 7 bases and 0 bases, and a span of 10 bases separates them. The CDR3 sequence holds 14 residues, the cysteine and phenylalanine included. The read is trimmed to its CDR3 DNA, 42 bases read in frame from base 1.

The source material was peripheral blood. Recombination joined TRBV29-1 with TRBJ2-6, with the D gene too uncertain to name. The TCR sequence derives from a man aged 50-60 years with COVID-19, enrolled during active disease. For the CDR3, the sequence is CSALSVSGANVLTF. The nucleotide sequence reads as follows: TGCAGCGCCCTCAGCGTCTCTGGGGCCAACGTCCTGACTTTC.